The rows below give T cell receptor beta chains drawn from one sample of a study of T cell therapy after organ transplantation. These receptors' antigens are unknown. Assay: immunoSEQ multiplex PCR; the TCRdb copy retains only in-frame clones and omits some. The sample lists about 18,000 clones, roughly 85% seen once, with roughly 31% in the top ten. Sequencing was performed on CD8+ T cells from blood, taken after autologous CMV-specific T cell therapy. These receptors were obtained from a human patient who had received a solid organ transplant and had CMV disease. Some T cells may be graft donor cells. Both conserved end residues are part of each CDR3. A D gene is named only where the DNA matches it firmly. Some rows have no size entry. The others give once, few or many, or a class for an expanded clone.

abundance	d_gene	v_gene	j_gene	CDR3nt	CDR3aa
.	.	TRBV5-6	TRBJ2-3	TGTGCCAGCAGCACCCCAGGGTCCCGGGGCACAGATACGCAGTATTTT	CASSTPGSRGTDTQYF
.	.	TRBV4-3	TRBJ1-5	TGCGCCAGCAGCCAAGACTCAGGGGTAGGCCAGCCCCAGCATTTT	CASSQDSGVGQPQHF
.	.	TRBV5-4	TRBJ1-1	TGTGCCAGCAGCTTCAACGGACAAGACTGGGGTGAAGCTTTCTTT	CASSFNGQDWGEAFF
.	TRBD2	TRBV2	TRBJ2-1	TGTGCCAGCAGTGAATTTGGGTTTCTAGCGGGAGTAGTCTATGAGCAGTTCTTC	CASSEFGFLAGVVYEQFF
.	.	TRBV6-4	TRBJ2-6	TGTGCCAGCAGTGATGACAACTCTGGGGCCAACGTCCTGACTTTC	CASSDDNSGANVLTF
.	.	TRBV7-2	TRBJ2-1	TGTGCGACGGGGGCGAGCAATGAGCAGTTCTTC	CATGASNEQFF
few	.	TRBV7-6	TRBJ1-1	TGTGCCAGCAGCTTAGACGGCGGTAGCACTGAAGCTTTCTTT	CASSLDGGSTEAFF
.	.	TRBV4-3	TRBJ1-1	TGCGCCAGCAGCCAAGGACAGATGATGAACACTGAAGCTTTCTTT	CASSQGQMMNTEAFF
.	TRBD1	TRBV6-6	TRBJ1-2	TGTGCCAGCAGTTACAGGGGGACAGGGAACGGCTACACCTTC	CASSYRGTGNGYTF
.	TRBD1	TRBV7-9	TRBJ1-2	TGTGCCAGCAGCCCAGCTGGGACAGGGGTTTGGGAATACACCTTC	CASSPAGTGVWEYTF
.	.	TRBV6-5	TRBJ2-2	TGTGCCAGCAGTCCGTACAGGAACACCGGGGAGCTGTTTTTT	CASSPYRNTGELFF
.	TRBD1	TRBV29-1	TRBJ2-7	TGCAGCGTTGATAACCCCGGGGCAGGGGGCGGCGAGCAGTACTTC	CSVDNPGAGGGEQYF
.	TRBD2	TRBV6-5	TRBJ2-2	TGTGCCAGCAGTTACGGCGGGAGCACCGGGGAGCTGTTTTTT	CASSYGGSTGELFF
.	.	TRBV30	TRBJ2-7	TGTGCCTGGAGCGATCAGGGGAGGGAGCAGTACTTC	CAWSDQGREQYF
.	.	TRBV30	TRBJ2-7	TGTGCCTGGAGGAGCTACTCCGGGACGGGAACCTACGAGCAGTACTTC	CAWRSYSGTGTYEQYF
.	TRBD1	TRBV5-8	TRBJ2-4	TGTGCCAGCAGCTTGGCCGGGACAGGGGTGTTGGACGTAAACATTCAGTACTTC	CASSLAGTGVLDVNIQYF
.	.	TRBV9	TRBJ1-5	TGTGCCAGCAGCGTAGGGGACTGGGATCAGCCCCAGCATTTT	CASSVGDWDQPQHF
.	.	TRBV5-6	TRBJ2-7	TGTGCCAGCAGCCCAGTTGGGGGGGCGGGACACTACGAGCAGTACTTC	CASSPVGGAGHYEQYF
.	TRBD2	TRBV7-6	TRBJ2-7	TGTGCCAGCAGCTTACATTGGGCTAGCGGGGGGGCCGATCTTCGGGAGCAGTACTTC	CASSLHWASGGADLREQYF
.	.	TRBV2	TRBJ1-1	TGTGCCAGTTTAGAAGGGGCAATGCCTGAAGCTTTCTTT	CASLEGAMPEAFF
.	.	TRBV27	TRBJ2-3	TGTGCCAGCAGCCGAAACAGGGAAGATACGCAGTATTTT	CASSRNREDTQYF
.	.	TRBV5-4	TRBJ1-2	TGTGCCAGCAGCTTGGATGGTCCGTACTTCTATGGCTACACCTTC	CASSLDGPYFYGYTF
.	TRBD1	TRBV10-1	TRBJ1-1	TGCGCCAGCAGTGAGACAGGGGGGAGCACTGAAGCTTTCTTT	CASSETGGSTEAFF
few	.	TRBV6-5	TRBJ2-2	TGTGCCAGCAGTTATTACGAGGGTACCGGGGAGCTGTTTTTT	CASSYYEGTGELFF
large	TRBD1	TRBV4-2	TRBJ1-1	TGTGCCAGCAGCCGAGTCGACAGGGCCGGGGAGGCTTTCTTT	CASSRVDRAGEAFF
.	.	TRBV7-7	TRBJ2-1	TGTGCTAGCAGCTTTGGGGCAGGGGCCGCAGGGATCAATGAGCAGTTCTTC	CASSFGAGAAGINEQFF
.	.	TRBV4-1	TRBJ2-1	TGCGCCAGCAGCCAAGATTACCCGGGGGACGCCTACAATGAGCAGTTCTTC	CASSQDYPGDAYNEQFF
.	.	TRBV27	TRBJ2-7	TGTGCCAGCAGTTTCTCGGGAGCGGGCTACGAGCAGTACTTC	CASSFSGAGYEQYF
.	TRBD1	TRBV7-9	TRBJ1-1	TGTGCCAGCAGCTGGGACAGTAACACTGAAGCTTTCTTT	CASSWDSNTEAFF
.	.	TRBV6-5	TRBJ2-7	TGTGCCAGCAGTTACGAGGGGTACGAGCAGTACTTC	CASSYEGYEQYF
.	.	TRBV6-1	TRBJ1-2	TGTGCCAGCAGTGCCGTGGGAGGCTACACCTTC	CASSAVGGYTF
.	.	TRBV4-2	TRBJ2-7	TGTGCCAGCAGCCAAGAGTCGCCAGGGAGAACCTACGAGCAGTACTTC	CASSQESPGRTYEQYF
medium-sized	.	TRBV7-9	TRBJ1-1	TGTGCCAGCAGTCCCCCCACGAACACTGAAGCTTTCTTT	CASSPPTNTEAFF
.	.	TRBV6-6	TRBJ1-2	TGTGCCATCAAGGCGGGGAGCCGCTATGGCTACACCTTC	CAIKAGSRYGYTF
few	.	TRBV19	TRBJ2-7	TGTGCCAGTAGTATAACGGCCTCAACCAACTTCTACGAGCAGTACTTC	CASSITASTNFYEQYF
.	TRBD1	TRBV10-3	TRBJ2-7	TGTGCCATCAGTTCATTACGGACAGGGGGATTAGAAGAGCAGTACTTC	CAISSLRTGGLEEQYF
.	TRBD1	TRBV6-6	TRBJ1-2	TGTGCCAGCAGTTGGGACAGCAACTATGGCTACACCTTC	CASSWDSNYGYTF
.	TRBD2	TRBV11-2	TRBJ2-7	TGTGCCAGCAGACCCCATAGCGGGGGGGTGATTTCCTACGAGCAGTACTTC	CASRPHSGGVISYEQYF
.	.	TRBV4-1	TRBJ2-7	TGCGCCAGCAGCCCAGACAGCATCGAGCAGTACTTC	CASSPDSIEQYF
.	TRBD2	TRBV10-3	TRBJ2-1	TGTGCCATCACCGGGGGAACTAGCGGGGGAACTTATGAGCAGTTCTTC	CAITGGTSGGTYEQFF
.	TRBD1	TRBV6-6	TRBJ2-3	TGTGCCAGCAGTTACCTCGACAGGGGGCGCTTAGATACGCAGTATTTT	CASSYLDRGRLDTQYF
.	TRBD1	TRBV19	TRBJ1-5	TGTGCCAGTAGTATAGGATACAGGGGAAATCAGCCCCAGCATTTT	CASSIGYRGNQPQHF
.	.	TRBV2	TRBJ1-5	TGTGCCAGCAGTGAGGATAATCAGCCCCAGCATTTT	CASSEDNQPQHF
.	.	TRBV11-2	TRBJ2-2	TGTGCCAGCAGCTTCCCCAGGGGCCTAGCGAACACCGGGGAGCTGTTTTTT	CASSFPRGLANTGELFF
medium-sized	.	TRBV6-1	TRBJ1-1	TGTGCCAGCGGCTACGGGCCGAACACTGAAGCTTTCTTT	CASGYGPNTEAFF
.	.	TRBV15	TRBJ2-5	TGTGCCACCAGCAGTACCCCGGGACTCCAACAGGAGACCCAGTACTTC	CATSSTPGLQQETQYF
.	.	TRBV27	TRBJ2-1	TGTGCCAGCAGTTTATACCCCGGGAGCTCCTACAATGAGCAGTTCTTC	CASSLYPGSSYNEQFF
.	.	TRBV9	TRBJ1-2	TGTGCCAGCGAGCATTTGGACGGCTATGGCTACACCTTC	CASEHLDGYGYTF
.	.	TRBV5-1	TRBJ2-2	TGCGCCAGCAGCTTGGGAGGGAACACCGGGGAGCTGTTTTTT	CASSLGGNTGELFF
once	TRBD1	TRBV30	TRBJ1-3	TGTGCCTGGATGGGGATCCCCGGGACAGGGGGATTTTTGAGGGGAAACACCATATATTTT	CAWMGIPGTGGFLRGNTIYF
.	.	TRBV2	TRBJ1-1	TGTGCCAGCAGACCGATGAACACTGAAGCTTTCTTT	CASRPMNTEAFF
.	.	TRBV6-6	TRBJ2-7	TGTGCCAGCAGTGACCCCGGGACGGCGATCGGCGAGCAGTACTTC	CASSDPGTAIGEQYF
.	.	TRBV19	TRBJ2-1	TGTGCCAGTAGGAGGGACTTCTCTCTTTACAATGAGCAGTTCTTC	CASRRDFSLYNEQFF
.	TRBD2	TRBV7-9	TRBJ2-3	TGTGCCAGCAGCTTCTTAGCGGGGCGTTCAGATACGCAGTATTTT	CASSFLAGRSDTQYF
.	.	TRBV18	TRBJ1-2	TGTGCCAGCTCACCACGGGGAGGGCCCTCACTGAACTATGGCTACACCTTC	CASSPRGGPSLNYGYTF
few	TRBD1	TRBV19	TRBJ2-1	TGTGCCAGTAGTATAGCCAGGATCCGGGACAGCTCCTACAATGAGCAGTTCTTC	CASSIARIRDSSYNEQFF
.	TRBD1	TRBV6-5	TRBJ1-4	TGTGCCAGCAGTCCTGAGACAGGGGCAAGGGAAAAACTGTTTTTT	CASSPETGAREKLFF
.	TRBD1	TRBV4-2	TRBJ2-3	TGTGCCAGCAGCCAAGAATTTGACAGGGGAACAGATACGCAGTATTTT	CASSQEFDRGTDTQYF
.	TRBD1	TRBV15	TRBJ1-5	TGTGCCACCAGCAGTGGGACAGGCAATCAGCCCCAGCATTTT	CATSSGTGNQPQHF
few	.	TRBV5-6	TRBJ1-2	TGTGCCAGCAGCTCACAGGATAGGTATGGCTACACCTTC	CASSSQDRYGYTF